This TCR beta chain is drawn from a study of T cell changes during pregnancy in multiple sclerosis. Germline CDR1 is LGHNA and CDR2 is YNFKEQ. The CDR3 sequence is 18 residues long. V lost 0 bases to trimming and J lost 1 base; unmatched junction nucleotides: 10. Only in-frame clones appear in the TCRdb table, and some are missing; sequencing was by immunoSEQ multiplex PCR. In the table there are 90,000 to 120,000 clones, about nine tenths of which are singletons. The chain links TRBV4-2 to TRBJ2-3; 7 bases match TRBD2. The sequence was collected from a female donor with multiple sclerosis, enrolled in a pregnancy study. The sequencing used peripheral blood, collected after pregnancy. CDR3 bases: TGTGCCAGCAGCCAAGAAGGGGTGGGGAGCGGGGGCACAGATACGCAGTATTTT. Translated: CASSQEGVGSGGTDTQYF.